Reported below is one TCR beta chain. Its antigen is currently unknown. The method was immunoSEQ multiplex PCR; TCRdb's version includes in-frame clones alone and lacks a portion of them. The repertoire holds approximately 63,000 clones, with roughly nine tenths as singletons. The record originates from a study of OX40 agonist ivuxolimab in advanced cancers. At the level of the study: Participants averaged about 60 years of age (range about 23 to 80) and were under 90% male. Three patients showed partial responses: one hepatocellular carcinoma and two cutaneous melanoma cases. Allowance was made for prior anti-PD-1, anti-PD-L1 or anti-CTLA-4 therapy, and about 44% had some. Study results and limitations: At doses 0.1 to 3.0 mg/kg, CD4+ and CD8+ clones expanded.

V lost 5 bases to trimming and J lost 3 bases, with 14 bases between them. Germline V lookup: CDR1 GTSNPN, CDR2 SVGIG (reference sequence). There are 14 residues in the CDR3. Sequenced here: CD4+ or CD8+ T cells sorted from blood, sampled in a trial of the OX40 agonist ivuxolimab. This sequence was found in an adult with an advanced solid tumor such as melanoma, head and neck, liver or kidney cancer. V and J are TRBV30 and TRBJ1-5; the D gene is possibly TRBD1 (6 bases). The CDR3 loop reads CAWGLGGANQPQHF. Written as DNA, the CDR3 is TGTGCCTGGGGCCTGGGGGGGGCCAATCAGCCCCAGCATTTT. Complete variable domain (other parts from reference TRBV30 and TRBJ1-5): SQTIHQWPATLVQPVGSPLSLECTVEGTSNPNLYWYRQAAGRGLQLLFYSVGIGQISSEVPQNLSASRPQDRQFILSSKKLLLSDSGFYLCAWGLGGANQPQHFGDGTRLSIL.